This TCR beta chain was documented in a study of blood T cells in healthy people across ages. Study outcomes and limitations: Naive CD4+ cell counts and diversity both ran higher in long-lived than in aged donors. TCR beta diversity per million T cells fell roughly linearly with age.

For the second PCR, which ran for about 6 to 11 cycles, a sample-barcoded 5' primer and a J-beta primer mix were used. At least 2.5 million CDR3-containing paired-end reads were obtained per sample. One entry per CDR3 protein, called by TCRdb with MiXCR from the 5' RACE reads. The data contain some 1.1 million distinct CDR3 sequences, 35% to 40% of them seen just once; the ten biggest clones take up roughly 13%. Remarks on this clonotype: Its antigen remains unidentified.

Trimming left V 10 bases short and J 4 bases short, with 11 bases between. The germline gives CDR1 SEHNR, CDR2 FQNEAQ (reference sequence). The CDR3 covers 12 residues. The origin of this receptor is a man younger than 30 in good health. The chain uses TRBV7-9 and TRBJ2-1, with D perhaps TRBD1 or TRBD2 (7 bases each). Source material: blood. CDR3 coding DNA: TGTGCCACAGGGGGGGTATACAATGAGCAGTTCTTC. Translation gives CATGGVYNEQFF. The full variable domain, in which reference TRBV7-9 and TRBJ2-1 provide the parts outside the CDR3, is DTGVSQNPRHKITKRGQNVTFRCDPISEHNRLYWYRQTLGQGPEFLTYFQNEAQLEKSRLLSDRFSAERPKGSFSTLEIQRTEQGDSAMYLCATGGVYNEQFFGPGTRLTVL.